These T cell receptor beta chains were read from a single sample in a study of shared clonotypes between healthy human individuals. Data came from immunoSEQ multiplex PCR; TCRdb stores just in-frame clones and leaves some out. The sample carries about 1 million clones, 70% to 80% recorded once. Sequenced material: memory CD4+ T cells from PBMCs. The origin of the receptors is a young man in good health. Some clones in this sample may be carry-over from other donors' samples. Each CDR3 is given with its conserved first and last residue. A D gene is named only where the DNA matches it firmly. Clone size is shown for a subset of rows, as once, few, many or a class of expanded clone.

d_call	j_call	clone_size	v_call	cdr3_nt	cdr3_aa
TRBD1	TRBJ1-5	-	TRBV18	TGTGCCAGCTCACCGGGACAGGACGGTCAGCCCCAGCATTTT	CASSPGQDGQPQHF
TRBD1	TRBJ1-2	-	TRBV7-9	TGTGCCAGCAGCTTAGGCGCAGGGGGATACGGCTACACCTTC	CASSLGAGGYGYTF
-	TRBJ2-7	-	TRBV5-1	TGCGCCAGCAGCTTGGGGTCTCTTGACGCCTACGAGCAGTACTTC	CASSLGSLDAYEQYF
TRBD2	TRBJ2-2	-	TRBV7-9	TGTGCCAGCAGCCCGCAGCGGGAGTTCAACACCGGGGAGCTGTTTTTT	CASSPQREFNTGELFF
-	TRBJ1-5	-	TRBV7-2	TGTGCCAGCAGCTTAGCGAGGAATCAGCCCCAGCATTTT	CASSLARNQPQHF
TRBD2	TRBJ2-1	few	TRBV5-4	TGTGCCAGCAGCTTGACTCTAGCGGCTATCTCCTACAATGAGCAGTTCTTC	CASSLTLAAISYNEQFF
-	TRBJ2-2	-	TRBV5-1	TGCGCCAGCAGCTCGACTAGTGTTGTCGGGGAGCTGTTTTTT	CASSSTSVVGELFF
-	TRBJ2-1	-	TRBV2	TGTGCCAGCAGTGTGGGGCTAGAGGGTGGGGAGCAGTTCTTC	CASSVGLEGGEQFF
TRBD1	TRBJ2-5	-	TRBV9	TGTGCCAGCAGCGTAGGGGACAGGGTAACGGGGGAGACCCAGTACTTC	CASSVGDRVTGETQYF
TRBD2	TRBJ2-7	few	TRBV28	TGTGCCAGCACTACCGGGACTAGGGTCAACGAGCAGTACTTC	CASTTGTRVNEQYF
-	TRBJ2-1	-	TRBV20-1	TGCAGTGCTAGTGAGTGGGAGCAGTTCTTC	CSASEWEQFF
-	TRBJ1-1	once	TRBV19	TGTGCCAGTAGTTTAAGAGCCTGGGTGAACACTGAAGCTTTCTTT	CASSLRAWVNTEAFF
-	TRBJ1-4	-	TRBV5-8	TGTGCCAGCAGCAGTGGACAGCGAATTAATGAAAAACTGTTTTTT	CASSSGQRINEKLFF
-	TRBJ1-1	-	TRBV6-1	TGTGCCAGCATCGTAGGAGGGGCGGGCACTGAAGCTTTCTTT	CASIVGGAGTEAFF
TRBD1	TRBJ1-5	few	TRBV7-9	TGTGCCAGCAGCTGGACAGGGGGGGGACAGCCCCAGCATTTT	CASSWTGGGQPQHF
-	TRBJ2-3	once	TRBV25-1	TGTGCCAGCAAGCGGGTCAACACAGATACGCAGTATTTT	CASKRVNTDTQYF
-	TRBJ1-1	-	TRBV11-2	TGTGCCAGCAGCTTACGATCTGAAGCTTTCTTT	CASSLRSEAFF
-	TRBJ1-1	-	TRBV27	TGTGCCAGCGGCGGCGGACGGGGGTCTGAAGCTTTCTTT	CASGGGRGSEAFF
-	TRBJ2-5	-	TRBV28	TGTGCCAGCAGTTCCCCCCGGGGTAGAGAGACCCAGTACTTC	CASSSPRGRETQYF
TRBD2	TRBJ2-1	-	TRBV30	TGTGCCTGGAGGGCTAGCGGAACCTACAATGAGCAGTTCTTC	CAWRASGTYNEQFF
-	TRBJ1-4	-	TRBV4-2	TGTGCCAGCAGCCACGATCCCGGGACTTCAAATGAAAAACTGTTTTTT	CASSHDPGTSNEKLFF
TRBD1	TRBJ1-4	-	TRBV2	TGTGCCAGCAGTCGGCCCGGGACAGCCTACGACGGTCCGAAAGAAAAACTGTTTTTT	CASSRPGTAYDGPKEKLFF
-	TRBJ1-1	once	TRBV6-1	TGTGCCAGCAGTGAAGCAGGGGGAACTGAAGCTTTCTTT	CASSEAGGTEAFF
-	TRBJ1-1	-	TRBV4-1	TGCGCCAGCAGCCAAGATGCCAGGGACACTGAAGCTTTCTTT	CASSQDARDTEAFF
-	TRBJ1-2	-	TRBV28	TGTGCCAGCAAAGAGAGTAGAAGGGAGAATGGCTACACCTTC	CASKESRRENGYTF
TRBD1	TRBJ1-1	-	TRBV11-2	TGTGCCAGCAGAAAATTAGCCGGACAGGGTGGGAAGGTCGAAGCTTTCTTT	CASRKLAGQGGKVEAFF
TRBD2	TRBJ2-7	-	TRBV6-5	TGTGCCAGCAGTTCAGGACTAGCGGGGACATACGAGCAGTACTTC	CASSSGLAGTYEQYF
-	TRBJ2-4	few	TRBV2	TGTGCCAGCAGTGCAGTGGCCATTGTCAAAAACATTCAGTACTTC	CASSAVAIVKNIQYF
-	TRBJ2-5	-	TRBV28	TGTGCCAGCAGTTCGACGATTTCAGGGCGCCAAGAGACCCAGTACTTC	CASSSTISGRQETQYF
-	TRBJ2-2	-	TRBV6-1	TGTGCCAGTGAGACGGTGAACACCGGGGAGCTGTTTTTT	CASETVNTGELFF
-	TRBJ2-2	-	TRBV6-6	TGTGCCAGCTCCGAGCCGGTGGGACGCACCGGGGAGCTGTTTTTT	CASSEPVGRTGELFF
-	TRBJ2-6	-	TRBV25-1	TGTGCCAGCAGCCGGGTTGGGGCCAACGTCCTGACTTTC	CASSRVGANVLTF
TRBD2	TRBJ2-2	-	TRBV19	TGTGCCAGTAGTATGCGTCTAGCGGGAGCCCGAAGGGACACCGGGGAGCTGTTTTTT	CASSMRLAGARRDTGELFF
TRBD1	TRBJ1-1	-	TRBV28	TGTGCCAGCAGCCCCGACAAACAGGGGCCTCTGAACACTGAAGCTTTCTTT	CASSPDKQGPLNTEAFF
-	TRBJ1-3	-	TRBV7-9	TGTGCCAGCAGCCCTCGCAAACAGTTTGGAAACACCATATATTTT	CASSPRKQFGNTIYF
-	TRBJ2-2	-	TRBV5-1	TGCGCCAGCAGCTTGGATTTAATGGTCGGGGAGCTGTTTTTT	CASSLDLMVGELFF
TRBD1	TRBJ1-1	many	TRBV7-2	TGTGCCAGCAGCGTTCCCGGGACAGGGGTAAACAAGCCTTTCTTT	CASSVPGTGVNKPFF
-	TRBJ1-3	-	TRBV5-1	TGCGCCAGCAGCTTCGAGGGAAACTCTGGAAACACCATATATTTT	CASSFEGNSGNTIYF
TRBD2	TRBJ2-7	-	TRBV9	TGTGCCAGCAGCCCCCGGGTAGCGGGAGGGAGCTACGAGCAGTACTTC	CASSPRVAGGSYEQYF
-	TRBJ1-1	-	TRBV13	TGTGCCAGCAGCGTCAGGGTGGGCACTGAAGCTTTCTTT	CASSVRVGTEAFF
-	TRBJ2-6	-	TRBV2	TGTGCCAGCGATAACTCTGGGGCCAACGTCCTGACTTTC	CASDNSGANVLTF
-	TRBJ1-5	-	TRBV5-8	TGTGCCAGCAGCCTGGGAGGGGGACGCAATCAGCCCCAGCATTTT	CASSLGGGRNQPQHF
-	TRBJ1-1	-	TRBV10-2	TGCGCCAGCAGTGAGGTTTTTCGGTACTCGGAGAACACTGAAGCTTTCTTT	CASSEVFRYSENTEAFF
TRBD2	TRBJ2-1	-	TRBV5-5	TGTGCCAGCAGCCCCCAAGCGGGAGTGGATGAGCAGTTCTTC	CASSPQAGVDEQFF
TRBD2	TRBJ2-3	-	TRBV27	TGTGCCAGCAGCCTTGGGCCGACTAGCGGTAGCACAGATACGCAGTATTTT	CASSLGPTSGSTDTQYF
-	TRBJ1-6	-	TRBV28	TGTGCCAGCAGCGATATAGGCAGTTATTCACCCCTCCACTTT	CASSDIGSYSPLHF
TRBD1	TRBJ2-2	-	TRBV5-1	TGCGCCAGCAAGACAGGGTTGAGCACCGGGGAGCTGTTTTTT	CASKTGLSTGELFF
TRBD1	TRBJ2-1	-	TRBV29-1	TGCAGCGTATCCGGGACAGGGAGTTGGGGTGAGCAGTTCTTC	CSVSGTGSWGEQFF
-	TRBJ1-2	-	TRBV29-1	TGCAGCGTTGAACCTCTGACCCGGGGCTATGGCTACACCTTC	CSVEPLTRGYGYTF
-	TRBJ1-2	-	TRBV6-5	TGTGCCAGCAGCTCCTTTATAGGGGGCTACACCTTC	CASSSFIGGYTF
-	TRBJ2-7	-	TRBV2	TGTGCCAGCTCTCTGGGACCGGCATTCGGGGAGCAGTACTTC	CASSLGPAFGEQYF
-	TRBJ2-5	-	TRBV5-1	TGCGCCAGCGCCGCGAAGGGGGAGACCCAGTACTTC	CASAAKGETQYF
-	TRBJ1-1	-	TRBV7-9	TGTGCCAGCAGCTTATCGATCCCTGAAGCTTTCTTT	CASSLSIPEAFF
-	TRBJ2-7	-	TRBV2	TGTGCCAGCAGTGAGGGGGAGTTCGTCGGGCAGTACTTC	CASSEGEFVGQYF
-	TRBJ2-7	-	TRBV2	TGTGCCAGCAGTGAACAGGGCAGCGTGTACGAGCAGTACTTC	CASSEQGSVYEQYF
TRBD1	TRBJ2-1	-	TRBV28	TGTGCCAGCAGCGGGGCGGCAGGGGGCAGCAATGAGCAGTTCTTC	CASSGAAGGSNEQFF
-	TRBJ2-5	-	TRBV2	TGTGCCAGCAGTGAATCGTGGCAGCAAGAGACCCAGTACTTC	CASSESWQQETQYF
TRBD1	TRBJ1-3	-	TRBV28	TGTGCCAGCAGTTTTTGGACAGGGGGTTTAAGCTCTGGAAACACCATATATTTT	CASSFWTGGLSSGNTIYF
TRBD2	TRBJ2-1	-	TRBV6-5	TGTGCCAGCAGTGCTAGCGGGACCCCCTACAATGAGCAGTTCTTC	CASSASGTPYNEQFF